This TCR beta chain appears in the sequencing data of a study of blood T cells in healthy people across ages. Findings and limits, study-wide: TCR beta diversity, measured per million T cells, fell in a roughly linear way with age.

The table lists this clonotype with a count of one. Its antigen remains unknown. CDR1 and CDR2 from the germline V gene are KGHDR and SFDVKD. CDR3 length: 16 amino acids. Primed by a sample-barcoded 5' primer and a J-beta primer mix, a second PCR proceeded for 7 to 11 cycles. Each of the cDNA molecules was tagged by a template-switch adaptor with 12 random nucleotides. Each sample provided no less than 2.5 million CDR3-containing paired-end reads. TCRdb passed the 5' RACE reads through MiXCR, listing each CDR3 protein once. The table has 700,000 to 850,000 distinct CDR3 sequences, 50% to 65% seen once.

The specimen sequenced was blood. This clonotype originated in a man aged 80 or over in good health. The chain joins TRBV24-1 to TRBJ2-4, with 7 bases lining up with TRBD2. TRBJ2-7 matches the DNA end more closely, so the J call is doubtful. In DNA form, the CDR3 reads TGTGCCACCAGACTTCCCTACCGCGGGAGTCCCTACGAGCAGTACTTC. Amino acid sequence: CATRLPYRGSPYEQYF.